These 25 T cell receptor beta chains were sequenced from one sample in a study of molecular identifiers for immune sequencing clone quantification. One entry per CDR3 protein, called by TCRdb with MiXCR from the PCR reads. The data show under 800,000 distinct CDR3 sequences, roughly 27% seen once. The sample consisted of naive CD8+ T cells from blood, with Jurkat cell RNA spiked in. Sample subset: FACS-sorted CD8+CD4-CCR7+CD45RA+ naive T cells. The receptors here all came from a human donor in good health. Some libraries in this study had Jurkat cell RNA spiked in.

This clonotype was seen only a few times. This CDR3 fails to terminate in the conserved phenylalanine or tryptophan, so it likely reflects a read error. The chain is built from TRBV19 and TRBJ1-2; 10 nucleotides line up with TRBD1. CDR1 LNHDA and CDR2 SQIVND come from the germline V gene (reference sequence). The CDR3 spans 13 residues. V shed 7 bases and J 3 bases; nucleotides not matched to a gene: 2. CDR3 residues: CASTDRGYYGYTS. The CDR3 coding sequence is TGTGCCAGTACGGACAGGGGGTACTATGGCTACACCTCC.

The rearrangement joins TRBV4-1 to TRBJ1-1; unclear D gene. The germline gives CDR1 MGHRA, CDR2 YSYEKL. There are 14 residues in the CDR3. Deletions cut 2 bases from V and 0 bases from J, with 7 bases between. The CDR3 DNA sequence: TGCGCCAGCAGCCAAACGGACTTGAACACTGAAGCTTTCTTT. Translation gives CASSQTDLNTEAFF.

This clonotype was recorded a few times. The J gene is TRBJ2-7, the V gene TRBV3-1; D gene unclear. There are 14 residues in the CDR3. The V gene lost 4 bases and the J gene lost 2 bases, with 12 bases spanning the gap. Germline V lookup: CDR1 LGHDT, CDR2 YNNKEL (reference sequence). CDR3 in DNA: TGTGCCAGCAGCCCTTTATGGCCCCCCTACGAGCAGTACTTC. Translating gives CASSPLWPPYEQYF.

This chain joins TRBV19 and TRBJ1-5; no clear D gene. The CDR3 has 15 amino acids. V gave up 3 bases and J gave up 0 bases, with 9 bases separating them. CDR1 is LNHDA and CDR2 is SQIVND in the germline V gene (reference sequence). CDR3 nucleotide sequence: TGTGCCAGTAGTATTGGGGTTTATAGCAATCAGCCCCAGCATTTT. Its protein is CASSIGVYSNQPQHF.

The V call is TRBV19, the J call TRBJ2-2; either TRBD1 or TRBD2 may supply D (6 bases each). The CDR3 is 13 residues long. CDR1 and CDR2 (germline): LNHDA, SQIVND (reference sequence). Trimming took 5 bases from V and 4 from J, leaving 8 bases between them. The CDR3 DNA sequence: TGTGCCAGTAGTTGGGGGGCCACCGGGGAGCTGTTTTTT. Amino acids: CASSWGATGELFF. Full variable domain (rest looked up from reference TRBV19 and TRBJ2-2): DGGITQSPKYLFRKEGQNVTLSCEQNLNHDAMYWYRQDPGQGLRLIYYSQIVNDFQKGDIAEGYSVSREKKESFPLTVTSAQKNPTAFYLCASSWGATGELFFGEGSRLTVL.

At least ten counts were recorded for this clonotype. The chain has TRBV4-3 and TRBJ2-7; 8 nucleotides agree with TRBD1. The CDR3 has 15 amino acids. The J segment lost 0 bases and the V segment lost 1 base, leaving 2 bases of the junction unmatched. Germline V lookup: CDR1 LGHNA, CDR2 YSLEER. The CDR3 spells CASSQGTGSSYEQYF. The CDR3, as DNA: TGCGCCAGCAGCCAAGGGACAGGGAGCTCCTACGAGCAGTACTTC.

This clonotype has more than one count but fewer than ten. The V call is TRBV12-5, the J call TRBJ1-2; unclear D gene. Germline CDR1 and CDR2: LGHNT and FRNRAP. Between the trimmed V and J ends, which lost 5 bases and 5 bases, there was a span of 6 bases. This CDR3 has 11 residues. Here the CDR3 DNA reads TGTGCTAGTGGTGCGGGATATGGCTACACCTTC. Protein sequence: CASGAGYGYTF.

This clonotype was recorded many times. The V gene is TRBV30, the J gene TRBJ1-1, with 8 nucleotides matching TRBD1. This CDR3 is 15 amino acids long. CDR1 GTSNPN and CDR2 SVGIG come from the germline V gene (reference sequence). J lost 3 bases, V lost 2 bases, and 8 bases had no gene match. The CDR3 region has the DNA TGTGCCTGGAGTACAGGACAGGGAGGATACACTGAAGCTTTCTTT. Amino acid sequence: CAWSTGQGGYTEAFF.

Remarks on this clonotype: This may be a read error: a much more frequent sequence differs by one nucleotide. V usage is TRBV20-1 and J usage is TRBJ2-7, with D unclear. Germline CDR1 is DFQATT and CDR2 is SNEGSKA (reference sequence). The CDR3 loop spans 13 amino acids. CDR3 DNA: TGCAGTGCTAGATCCGATTCCTCCTGCGAGCAGTACTTC. Its protein product is CSARSDSSCEQYF.

This chain uses TRBV4-3 with TRBJ1-2; 7 nucleotides align to TRBD1. Germline V gives CDR1 LGHNA, CDR2 YSLEER. This CDR3 has 16 amino acids. Unmatched junction bases numbered 13, after V lost 1 base and J lost 8 bases. The CDR3 coding sequence is TGCGCCAGCAGCCAAGTGGTTGGACAGGTTTTGAAGGGCTACACCTTC. This codes for CASSQVVGQVLKGYTF.

In its sample, this clonotype was seen once. The chain has TRBV19 and TRBJ2-6; 9 bases map to TRBD1. Trimming cost V 7 bases and J 2 bases; bases outside gene matches: 9. The CDR3 totals 17 residues. The germline gives CDR1 LNHDA, CDR2 SQIVND (reference sequence). Here the CDR3 DNA reads TGTGCCAGTACCTTGACAGGGGGGAAAACTGGGGCCAACGTCCTGACTTTC. Protein sequence: CASTLTGGKTGANVLTF.

This clonotype was seen at least ten times. The chain links TRBV3-1 to TRBJ2-7; TRBD2 aligns across 7 bases. The CDR3 length is 15 residues. Unmatched junction bases numbered 10, after V lost 1 base and J lost 7 bases. Germline V CDR1 and CDR2: LGHDT, YNNKEL (reference sequence). CDR3 DNA: TGTGCCAGCAGCCAAGGTTTTCTAGCGGAGGTTGAGCAGTACTTC. This codes for CASSQGFLAEVEQYF.

This clonotype was seen at least ten times. V is TRBV7-9 and J is TRBJ2-3; 7 positions agree with TRBD2. Germline CDR1 SEHNR, CDR2 FQNEAQ (reference sequence). The CDR3 extends over 14 amino acids. V shed 0 bases, J shed 5 bases, and the junction held 2 bases outside the gene matches. The CDR3 bases are TGTGCCAGCAGCTTAGCGACTAGCCGAGATACGCAGTATTTT. Translating it yields CASSLATSRDTQYF.

In regard to this clonotype: A much larger clone is a single base away; this may be a read error. The chain is built from TRBV7-9 and TRBJ2-7, with a possible D match to TRBD1 (6 bases). The CDR3 runs 14 residues. Per germline, CDR1 SEHNR and CDR2 FQNEAQ (reference sequence). CDR3 protein: CAGSRDRSSYEQYF. The CDR3 nucleotides read TGTGCCGGCAGCCGCGACAGGAGCTCCTACGAGCAGTACTTC.

Ten or more counts support this clonotype. J is TRBJ2-1 and V is TRBV15, with TRBD1 identical over 8 bases. CDR3 length: 15 residues. Germline V gene data show CDR1 as LNHNV and CDR2 as YYDKDF (reference sequence). V trimming: 0 bases; J trimming: 15 bases; junction bases outside the gene matches: 13. The CDR3 nucleotides are TGTGCCACCAGCAGAGATCGGAGCGTCGGGACAGGAGTGTTCTTC. As protein: CATSRDRSVGTGVFF.

The sample holds many counts of this clonotype. The J gene is TRBJ2-3, the V gene TRBV27, with no clear D. The length of the CDR3 is 14 residues. Germline lookup yields CDR1 MNHEY and CDR2 SMNVEV (reference sequence). V was trimmed by 8 bases and J by 1 base, leaving 13 bases between them. The CDR3 region has the DNA TGTGCCAGCCTTGGATTATCGGGCACAGATACGCAGTATTTT. As protein: CASLGLSGTDTQYF.

In this sample, this clonotype turned up many times. The CDR3 region has the DNA TGTGCCAGCAGGTCCGGGACAGGGTATAGATACACCATATATTTT. Translated, it gives CASRSGTGYRYTIYF. The gene calls are TRBV6-6 and TRBJ1-3; 9 bases map to TRBD1. V gave up 6 bases and J gave up 8 bases; unmatched junction bases: 11. Germline CDR1 MNHNY, CDR2 SVGAGI (reference sequence). The CDR3 is 15 residues long.

This clonotype turned up a few times. J is TRBJ2-5 and V is TRBV12-3 or TRBV12-4, with a weak D call TRBD1 (6 bases). The CDR3 runs to 14 residues. The V end lost 1 base, the J end lost 4 bases, and 10 bases lay between the germline ends. DNA of the CDR3: TGTGCCAGCAGTTTAGACAGGGCAGGAGAGACCCAGTACTTC. It yields the protein CASSLDRAGETQYF.

Details on this clonotype: This may arise from a read error, as a much more abundant clone is one base away. The rearrangement joins TRBV7-9 to TRBJ1-1; tentatively, D is TRBD1 (5 bases). Germline CDR1 and CDR2: SEHNR and FQNEAQ (reference sequence). The CDR3 has 15 residues. Trimming removed 1 base at V and 6 bases at J, with 15 bases between. CDR3 amino acids: CASSLVGRGAAEAFF. The CDR3 DNA sequence: TGTGCCAGCAGCTTAGTAGGTAGGGGTGCAGCTGAAGCTTTCTTT.

To note about this clonotype: A read error is possible here, since a much larger clone lies one base away. The chain carries TRBV25-1 and TRBJ2-7, with a weak D call TRBD2 (5 bases). The CDR3 extends over 13 amino acids. Trimming removed 7 bases from V and 8 bases from J, with 18 bases in between. Germline CDR1 is MGHDK and CDR2 is SYGVNS. The CDR3 DNA reads as TGTGCCAGCAATATGGCAGGACTCGACAAGCAGTACTTC. The encoded protein is CASNMAGLDKQYF.

This clonotype was seen more than once but under ten times. V gene TRBV20-1 combines with J gene TRBJ2-5, with TRBD1 matching 7 bases. The CDR3 is 13 amino acids. Germline lookup yields CDR1 DFQATT and CDR2 SNEGSKA (reference sequence). V lost 4 bases, J lost 4 bases, and 6 bases stayed unmatched. CDR3 bases: TGCAGTGCTAACCACAGGGGTGGAGAGACCCAGTACTTC. Protein sequence: CSANHRGGETQYF.

This clonotype was counted many times. The J gene is TRBJ2-3, the V gene TRBV29-1; 7 positions agree with TRBD1. In germline, CDR1 is SQVTM, CDR2 ANQGSEA. The CDR3 covers 14 residues. V lost 3 bases, J lost 9 bases, and 12 bases stayed unmatched. The DNA for the CDR3 is TGCAGCGTTGAGTGGGGGACAGCCGAAACAACGCAGTATTTT. As protein: CSVEWGTAETTQYF.

Details on this clonotype: A much larger clone is a single base away; this may be a read error. A read error is likely, as this CDR3 ends without the conserved phenylalanine or tryptophan. V and J are TRBV6-5 and TRBJ2-1, with 9 bases identical to TRBD2. After removal of 3 bases from V and 8 bases from J, the junction contained 5 bases not matched to a gene. This CDR3 comprises 14 residues. CDR1 and CDR2 from the germline V gene are MNHEY and SVGAGI. CDR3 DNA sequence: TGTGCCAGCAGTTATACTAGCGGGCCGGATGAGCAGTTCATC. Translating it yields CASSYTSGPDEQFI.

Details on this clonotype: A much more abundant neighbour one base away suggests this may be a read error. This sequence joins TRBV11-1 and TRBJ2-7; D might be TRBD2 (6 bases). Germline values: CDR1 SGHAT, CDR2 FQDESV (reference sequence). Trimming cost V 1 base and J 2 bases, with 12 bases left between them. CDR3 length: 15 amino acids. CDR3 in DNA: TGTGCCAGCAGCTTAGAAGTCGGGAGCGCCTACGAGCAGTACTTC. It codes for CASSLEVGSAYEQYF.

Only a few counts were recorded for this clonotype. The chain links TRBV20-1 to TRBJ1-1; no reliable D call. CDR1 is DFQATT, CDR2 SNEGSKA, per germline (reference sequence). The CDR3 contains 11 residues. The germline V and J ends were trimmed by 3 bases and 6 bases, with 8 bases remaining between them. The CDR3 bases are TGCAGTGCTAGTAAGGGCCCTGAAGCTTTCTTT. This codes for CSASKGPEAFF.